The 14 T cell receptor beta chains reported below all come from one sample, sequenced in a study of T cells in Graves' hyperthyroidism and ophthalmopathy. Using RNA transcripts as the source, TCR beta CDR3 regions were amplified. First-round RT-PCR targeting the TCR CDR3 was performed with the HTBI primer set. TCRdb redid the calling of the multiplex PCR reads with MiXCR, one entry per CDR3 protein. The sample shows around 250,000 distinct CDR3 sequences, around 15% of them seen only once. Sequencing was performed on blood. These receptors all come from a woman aged 18-29 years with Graves' ophthalmopathy.

This clonotype has a count of ten or more. The V gene is TRBV4-3, the J gene TRBJ2-1, with 7 bases aligning to TRBD2. Germline CDR1 and CDR2: LGHNA and YSLEER. This CDR3 has 17 amino acids. Trimming removed 4 bases from V and 2 bases from J; junction bases left unmatched: 11. The CDR3 region is CASSRGGDAGAYNEQFF. DNA for the CDR3: TGCGCCAGCAGCCGGGGGGGGGACGCGGGAGCCTACAATGAGCAGTTCTTC.

The table lists this clonotype with many counts. V usage is TRBV20-1 and J usage is TRBJ1-1; D possibly corresponds to TRBD1 (6 bases). CDR3 size: 14 residues. Germline assignment: CDR1 DFQATT and CDR2 SNEGSKA (reference sequence). Between the trimmed V and J ends, which lost 4 bases and 4 bases, there was a span of 16 bases. The CDR3: CSAIVPVGGTEAFF. CDR3 in DNA: TGCAGTGCTATTGTCCCGGTAGGGGGCACTGAAGCTTTCTTT.

This clonotype has at least ten counts. The V gene is TRBV28, the J gene TRBJ2-1; TRBD2 might be the D (7 bases). The CDR3 runs to 16 residues. Trimming pared 7 bases from V and 0 bases from J, leaving 16 bases between. From germline, CDR1 is MDHEN and CDR2 SYDVKM. The CDR3 DNA follows: TGTGCCAGCATTTATCGGGGAGGGGGCTCCTACAATGAGCAGTTCTTC. Its protein is CASIYRGGGSYNEQFF.

In its sample, this clonotype was seen many times. The chain uses TRBV7-8 and TRBJ1-1, with TRBD1 matching 8 bases. J was trimmed by 1 base and V by 5 bases; bases with no gene match: 6. CDR3 length: 15 amino acids. Germline V lookup: CDR1 SGHVS, CDR2 FQNEAQ. CDR3 DNA sequence: TGTGCCAGCAGCCCCAGGACAGGGCCGAACACTGAAGCTTTCTTT. Its translation is CASSPRTGPNTEAFF. Combining the CDR3 with reference TRBV7-8 and TRBJ1-1 gives the whole variable domain GAGVSQSPRYKVAKRGQDVALRCDPISGHVSLFWYQQALGQGPEFLTYFQNEAQLDKSGLPSDRFFAERPEGSVSTLKIQRTQQEDSAVYLCASSPRTGPNTEAFFGQGTRLTVV.

This clonotype was found many times. V gene TRBV28 combines with J gene TRBJ1-1; 8 bases map to TRBD1. V gave up 1 base and J gave up 2 bases; unmatched junction bases: 3. This CDR3 region has 15 residues. Germline values: CDR1 MDHEN, CDR2 SYDVKM. The CDR3 sequence: CASSLFRGRNTEAFF. CDR3 DNA sequence: TGTGCCAGCAGTTTATTCAGGGGGCGTAACACTGAAGCTTTCTTT.

This clonotype was seen a handful of times. The CDR3 region is CASSQGAGQGGNTIYF. As DNA, the CDR3 is TGTGCCAGCAGCCAGGGAGCCGGACAGGGAGGAAACACCATATATTTT. The chain joins TRBV7-8 to TRBJ1-3; TRBD1 aligns across 8 bases. V shed 5 bases and J 4 bases; nucleotides not matched to a gene: 10. Germline-derived CDR1 and CDR2 are SGHVS and FQNEAQ. The CDR3 is 16 amino acids.

This clonotype was detected ten times or more. This chain links TRBV12-3 or TRBV12-4 with TRBJ2-1; TRBD2 matches 10 bases. V gave up 6 bases and J gave up 3 bases; unmatched junction bases: 5. There are 15 residues in the CDR3. CDR3 protein: CASSLGLALYNEQFF. Here the CDR3 DNA reads TGTGCCAGCAGCCTGGGACTAGCGCTCTACAATGAGCAGTTCTTC.

The rearrangement uses TRBV7-6 and TRBJ2-1; 11 nucleotides agree with TRBD2. Germline trimming cut 4 bases from V and 4 bases from J; bases unmatched to any gene: 6. The CDR3 has 16 residues. Germline CDR1 reads SGHVS; CDR2 reads FNYEAQ. DNA for the CDR3: TGTGCCAGCAGCTGGCTAGCGGGAGGAGGGTACAATGAGCAGTTCTTC. It codes for CASSWLAGGGYNEQFF.

This clonotype was observed at least ten times. The rearrangement links TRBV5-1 to TRBJ1-4; weak D call: TRBD1 (6 bases). V lost 7 bases to trimming and J lost 5 bases, with 18 bases between them. The V gene's germline CDR1 is SGHRS and CDR2 YFSETQ. The CDR3 loop spans 15 amino acids. The CDR3 here is CASQTGTVLNEKLFF. The DNA of the CDR3 is TGCGCCAGCCAAACAGGGACGGTTCTAAATGAAAAACTGTTTTTT.

This chain connects TRBV7-3 to TRBJ2-5, with 11 bases that match TRBD2. Germline values: CDR1 SGHTA, CDR2 FQGTGA. J gave up 0 bases and V 1 base, and 10 bases lay outside the gene matches. This CDR3 region has 19 residues. The CDR3 loop is CASSLMGRLAGGHQETQYF. DNA of the CDR3: TGTGCCAGCAGCTTAATGGGCCGGCTAGCGGGGGGACACCAAGAGACCCAGTACTTC.

In its sample, this clonotype was seen many times. The V call is TRBV7-2, the J call TRBJ2-1; 7 bases line up with TRBD2. The CDR3 is 14 amino acids. Germline V gives CDR1 SGHTA, CDR2 FQGNSA. V dropped 3 bases and J dropped 7; count of bases not matched to a gene: 6. This CDR3 is CASSLWGLMNEQFF. The CDR3 DNA reads as TGTGCCAGCAGCTTGTGGGGACTAATGAATGAGCAGTTCTTC.

This clonotype was recorded at least ten times. The rearrangement links TRBV6-1 to TRBJ2-1, with a tentative D call TRBD1 (6 bases). V lost 8 bases, J lost 1 base, and 18 bases lay in between. Per the germline V gene, CDR1 is MNHNS and CDR2 is SASEGT. The CDR3 sequence is 16 residues long. In DNA, the CDR3 is TGTGCCAGCCAGAATTGGGGGCAGGGTTCCTACAATGAGCAGTTCTTC. Translation gives CASQNWGQGSYNEQFF.

This clonotype was detected ten times or more. This chain connects TRBV15 to TRBJ1-6; 10 bases are a match to TRBD1. J was trimmed by 10 bases and V by 4 bases; bases with no gene match: 4. There are 14 residues in the CDR3. The germline gives CDR1 LNHNV, CDR2 YYDKDF (reference sequence). For the CDR3, the DNA is TGTGCCACCAGCACTGACAGGGGGCTATCACCCCTCCACTTT. Translated, it gives CATSTDRGLSPLHF.

At least ten counts were recorded for this clonotype. The chain links TRBV5-1 to TRBJ2-1; the match to TRBD2 covers 8 bases. V lost 4 bases, J lost 7 bases, and 13 bases stayed unmatched. Per the germline V gene, CDR1 is SGHRS and CDR2 is YFSETQ. The CDR3 consists of 16 residues. The CDR3 coding sequence is TGCGCCAGCAGCGCCGTCGGGGGGGGGCCTAGGAATGAGCAGTTCTTC. It codes for CASSAVGGGPRNEQFF.